These 10 T cell receptor beta chains were all obtained from the same sample, sequenced in a study of blood T cell repertoires in COVID-19. Clones were sequenced by immunoSEQ multiplex PCR, and TCRdb holds only the in-frame ones, with some missing. The sample gives 250,000 to 400,000 clones, approximately 88% of which show up once; approximately 1.8% is in the top ten. The sample was peripheral blood. The origin of the receptors is a woman aged 25-40 years with COVID-19, enrolled during active disease.

The rearrangement uses TRBV11-1 and TRBJ1-1; D gene uncertain. V was trimmed by 8 bases and J by 5 bases, leaving 15 bases between them. CDR1 and CDR2 (germline): SGHAT, FQDESV (reference sequence). The CDR3 is 13 amino acids. The DNA of the CDR3 is TGTGCCAGCGCTCCCGGTGCGGGGACTGAAGCTTTCTTT. Translating gives CASAPGAGTEAFF.

This chain connects TRBV7-8 to TRBJ2-3, with TRBD2 identical over 11 bases. The junction had 5 bases not matched to a gene; V was cut back by 6 bases and J by 3 bases. The length of the CDR3 is 15 residues. CDR1 and CDR2 from the germline V gene are SGHVS and FQNEAQ. The CDR3 region is CASRPTSGATDTQYF. The CDR3 nucleotides are TGTGCCAGCAGACCGACTAGCGGGGCGACAGATACGCAGTATTTT.

The rearrangement links TRBV6-5 to TRBJ2-5, with a weak D call TRBD1 (6 bases). Per the germline V gene, CDR1 is MNHEY and CDR2 is SVGAGI. The CDR3 is 13 amino acids. V lost 5 bases and J 2 bases, leaving 9 bases between the germline ends. The CDR3 DNA is TGTGCCAGCAGTCTCGACAGGCAAGAGACCCAGTACTTC. It is translated as CASSLDRQETQYF.

The rearrangement uses TRBV2 and TRBJ1-3; D unclear. This CDR3 is built from 12 residues. Per germline, CDR1 SNHLY and CDR2 FYNNEI. Trimming pared 6 bases from V and 4 bases from J, leaving 7 bases between. In nucleotides, the CDR3 is TGTGCCAGCAGGAAGGAGGGAAACACCATATATTTT. Translating it yields CASRKEGNTIYF.

Comments on this clone: Other DNA sequences within the sample encode an identical CDR3. V and J are TRBV7-2 and TRBJ1-1; D remains ambiguous. CDR1 and CDR2 (germline): SGHTA, FQGNSA. The CDR3 sequence is 13 residues long. V shed 1 base and J shed 1 base, with 4 bases lying between them. This CDR3 reads CASSLGQNTEAFF. The CDR3 coding sequence is TGTGCCAGCAGCTTAGGGCAGAACACTGAAGCTTTCTTT.

V usage is TRBV6-5 and J usage is TRBJ1-3; the D is unclear. Germline V lookup: CDR1 MNHEY, CDR2 SVGAGI. The ends were cut back, 10 bases at V and 4 bases at J, with 5 bases in the middle. The CDR3 length is 10 residues. CDR3 DNA: TGTGCCACGGGGGGAAACACCATATATTTT. Amino acid sequence: CATGGNTIYF.

The genes are TRBV28 and TRBJ2-3; 10 bases are a match to TRBD2. The length of the CDR3 is 15 residues. Trimming cost V 3 bases and J 4 bases; bases outside gene matches: 4. In germline, CDR1 is MDHEN, CDR2 SYDVKM. CDR3 amino acids: CASSLPAGGPDTQYF. The CDR3 bases are TGTGCCAGCAGTTTGCCAGCGGGGGGGCCAGATACGCAGTATTTT.

This clone was seen more than once but under ten times. The chain has TRBV5-1 and TRBJ1-2; D possibly corresponds to TRBD1 (5 bases). Trimming left V 0 bases short and J 5 bases short, with 8 bases between. CDR1 SGHRS and CDR2 YFSETQ come from the germline V gene. The CDR3 totals 13 residues. CDR3 coding DNA: TGCGCCAGCAGCTTGGATTCAGGGTATGGCTACACCTTC. This translates into CASSLDSGYGYTF.

The gene calls are TRBV19 and TRBJ1-4, with a tentative D call TRBD1 (5 bases). The CDR3 is made up of 13 amino acids. Trimming removed 7 bases at V and 5 bases at J, with 11 bases between. The germline V gene has CDR1 LNHDA and CDR2 SQIVND (reference sequence). CDR3 DNA: TGTGCCAGTAATCGCGGGGCAAATGAAAAACTGTTTTTT. Translated, it gives CASNRGANEKLFF.

V and J are TRBV11-3 and TRBJ2-3, with D unclear. The V gene lost 8 bases and the J gene lost 1 base, with 16 bases spanning the gap. The CDR3 extends over 15 amino acids. Germline V gene sequence: CDR1 SGHNT, CDR2 YENEEA. The CDR3 DNA sequence: TGTGCCAGCGCTCCCTGGGCCCCGGGCACAGATACGCAGTATTTT. This codes for CASAPWAPGTDTQYF. Together with reference TRBV11-3 and TRBJ2-3, the CDR3 gives the full variable domain: EAGVVQSPRYKIIEKKQPVAFWCNPISGHNTLYWYLQNLGQGPELLIRYENEEAVDDSQLPKDRFSAERLKGVDSTLKIQPAELGDSAVYLCASAPWAPGTDTQYFGPGTRLTVL.